The 30 T cell receptor beta chains below come from one sample, sequenced in a study of human T cells and chemical hapten exposure. Separate cDNA molecules received unique molecular identifiers, which the library attached to them. TCRdb independently ran MiXCR on the reads; one entry per CDR3 protein. This sample has 400 to 600 distinct CDR3 sequences, with approximately 70% found just once. The sample's treatment: therapeutic diphenylcyclopropenone sensitization with weekly scalp DPC. This specimen consisted of whole blood, obtained before DPC sensitization or 2, 6, or about 24 weeks after (not recorded which). These receptors all stem from an adult with alopecia areata. Some clones in this sample may be carry-over from other donors' samples. This table probably holds off-target reads from a library built for another chain.

The chain carries TRBV20-1 and TRBJ2-1, with 9 bases that match TRBD2. Trimming took 1 base from V and 2 from J; bases not matched to a gene: 3. The germline V gene encodes CDR1 DFQATT and CDR2 SNEGSKA (reference sequence). This CDR3 is 15 amino acids long. CDR3: CSARAQRGAYNEQFF. As DNA, the CDR3 is TGCAGTGCTAGAGCCCAGCGGGGGGCCTACAATGAGCAGTTCTTC.

This clonotype has more than one count but fewer than ten. The chain recombines TRBV7-2 with TRBJ2-3; TRBD2 matches 7 bases. Germline CDR1 reads SGHTA; CDR2 reads FQGNSA. The CDR3 loop spans 14 amino acids. Germline trimming cut 1 base from V and 6 bases from J; bases unmatched to any gene: 4. CDR3 region: CASSLERDRDTQYF. The CDR3 bases are TGTGCCAGCAGCTTAGAGCGGGATAGGGATACGCAGTATTTT. The variable domain in full, with the rest retrieved from reference TRBV7-2 and TRBJ2-3, is GAGVSQSPSNKVTEKGKDVELRCDPISGHTALYWYRQSLGQGLEFLIYFQGNSAPDKSGLPSDRFSAERTGGSVSTLTIQRTQQEDSAVYLCASSLERDRDTQYFGPGTRLTVL.

The chain carries TRBV15 and TRBJ2-3; TRBD1 or TRBD2 may be the D gene (5 bases each). V was cut by 3 bases and J by 1 base, with 8 bases left in between. Germline values: CDR1 LNHNV, CDR2 YYDKDF (reference sequence). The CDR3 is 14 amino acids. The CDR3, as DNA: TGTGCCACCAGCAGGGGGGTTGGCACAGATACGCAGTATTTT. Translating gives CATSRGVGTDTQYF.

This clonotype was detected only a few times. This chain links TRBV12-3 or TRBV12-4 with TRBJ2-1; D assignment may be TRBD1 or TRBD2 (5 bases each). This CDR3 comprises 18 residues. V dropped 1 base and J dropped 4 bases, with 20 bases sitting between them. CDR3 loop: CASSLETGTELMYNEQFF. The CDR3 DNA reads TGTGCCAGCAGTTTAGAAACGGGGACGGAGTTGATGTACAATGAGCAGTTCTTC.

J is TRBJ2-1 and V is TRBV7-8; D gene unclear. From germline, CDR1 is SGHVS and CDR2 FQNEAQ. Trimming left V 2 bases short and J 7 bases short, with 9 bases between. The CDR3 length is 13 residues. The CDR3 here is CASSLSELNEQFF. The CDR3 nucleotides read TGTGCCAGCAGCTTAAGCGAGTTGAATGAGCAGTTCTTC.

This clonotype came up a few times. V and J are TRBV6-2 or TRBV6-3 and TRBJ2-5, with 16 bases identical to TRBD2. CDR1 is MNHEY, CDR2 SVGEGT, per germline. The CDR3 extends over 15 amino acids. The V and J ends lost 6 bases and 2 bases, in that order; junction bases with no gene match: 0. The CDR3 protein is CASRGLAGGQETQYF. The CDR3 DNA is TGTGCCAGCAGGGGACTAGCGGGGGGGCAAGAGACCCAGTACTTC.

This clonotype showed up just a few times. The genes are TRBV4-3 and TRBJ2-7; 7 nucleotides agree with TRBD2. The CDR3 loop spans 15 amino acids. Germline-derived CDR1 and CDR2 are LGHNA and YSLEER. The V gene end was trimmed by 4 bases and the J gene end by 0 bases; junction bases not matched to a gene: 6. CDR3 nucleotide sequence: TGCGCCAGCAGCCGACGCCGGGACTACTCCTACGAGCAGTACTTC. The encoded protein is CASSRRRDYSYEQYF.

This chain connects TRBV6-6 to TRBJ2-5; TRBD2 matches 13 bases. The J segment lost 2 bases and the V segment lost 5 bases, leaving 2 bases of the junction unmatched. Germline V gives CDR1 MNHNY, CDR2 SVGAGI (reference sequence). The CDR3 loop spans 15 amino acids. The CDR3 DNA is TGTGCCAGCAGTGCGACTAGCGGGGGGCAAGAGACCCAGTACTTC. Translation gives CASSATSGGQETQYF.

The chain combines TRBV3-1 with TRBJ2-3; either TRBD1 or TRBD2 may supply D (6 bases each). The germline V and J ends were trimmed by 1 base and 2 bases, with 13 bases remaining between them. The CDR3 sequence is 16 residues long. Germline-derived CDR1 and CDR2 are LGHDT and YNNKEL (reference sequence). CDR3: CASSQARGLTTDTQYF. CDR3 nucleotide sequence: TGTGCCAGCAGCCAAGCCAGGGGACTTACCACAGATACGCAGTATTTT.

The V gene is TRBV20-1, the J gene TRBJ2-4, with D perhaps TRBD1 or TRBD2 (5 bases each). This CDR3 spans 17 amino acids. Germline V gene lookup returns CDR1 DFQATT and CDR2 SNEGSKA (reference sequence). V was pared by 1 base and J by 1 base, with 17 bases between. CDR3 region: CSARATGGRVAKNIQYF. DNA of the CDR3: TGCAGTGCTAGAGCTACAGGCGGGCGCGTGGCCAAAAACATTCAGTACTTC.

The chain joins TRBV6-6 to TRBJ1-6; a weak D match, TRBD1 (6 bases). The V end was cut by 0 bases, the J end by 6 bases, with 12 bases between. Germline CDR1 and CDR2: MNHNY and SVGAGI (reference sequence). The length of the CDR3 is 16 residues. The CDR3 bases are TGTGCCAGCAGTTACTCAGACAGGAGCGGTAATTCACCCCTCCACTTT. Translated: CASSYSDRSGNSPLHF.

This chain joins TRBV20-1 and TRBJ2-2, with 8 bases fitting TRBD2. The CDR3 has 14 amino acids. Germline V lookup: CDR1 DFQATT, CDR2 SNEGSKA (reference sequence). The J segment lost 4 bases and the V segment lost 7 bases, leaving 8 bases of the junction unmatched. The chain's CDR3 is CSVPGLAGTGELFF. DNA for the CDR3: TGCAGTGTTCCCGGACTAGCCGGCACCGGGGAGCTGTTTTTT.

This clonotype was counted once. J is TRBJ2-5 and V is TRBV18, with no clear D. This CDR3 contains 13 residues. V was trimmed by 3 bases and J by 4 bases, leaving 9 bases between them. Per the germline V gene, CDR1 is KGHSH and CDR2 is LQKENI. CDR3 nucleotide sequence: TGTGCCAGCTCACCCATCGGAATAGAGACCCAGTACTTC. As protein: CASSPIGIETQYF.

This clonotype appeared a few times. V usage is TRBV25-1 and J usage is TRBJ2-7, with D perhaps matching TRBD1 or TRBD2 (6 bases each). V was trimmed by 3 bases and J by 4 bases, leaving 16 bases between them. CDR1 is MGHDK and CDR2 is SYGVNS in the germline V gene. The CDR3 is 15 amino acids. CDR3 nucleotide sequence: TGTGCCAGCAGTGAGGCGCCGGGGGACATTTACGAGCAGTACTTC. Translation: CASSEAPGDIYEQYF.

The sample holds a few counts of this clonotype. J is TRBJ1-5 and V is TRBV6-1; the D gene is possibly TRBD1 (6 bases). This CDR3 has 12 residues. Germline V gene lookup returns CDR1 MNHNS and CDR2 SASEGT. The V end lost 8 bases, the J end lost 7 bases, and 12 bases lay between the germline ends. CDR3 sequence (DNA): TGTGCCAGCGGGGGCCCCAACCAGCCCCAGCATTTT. This translates into CASGGPNQPQHF.

The rearrangement uses TRBV10-2 and TRBJ2-2, with D unresolved. V lost 6 bases and J lost 3, with 2 bases in between. This CDR3 comprises 11 residues. Germline loops: CDR1 WSHSY, CDR2 SAAADI. The CDR3 region has the DNA TGCGCCAGCAGCCACACCGGGGAGCTGTTTTTT. Translating gives CASSHTGELFF.

The chain is built from TRBV15 and TRBJ2-5; 8 bases are a match to TRBD1. Germline lookup yields CDR1 LNHNV and CDR2 YYDKDF (reference sequence). CDR3 length: 16 amino acids. Trimming cost V 0 bases and J 4 bases; bases outside gene matches: 7. As DNA, the CDR3 is TGTGCCACCAGCAGAGAGATCAGGGGGCTCGGAGAGACCCAGTACTTC. Its translation: CATSREIRGLGETQYF.

V is TRBV10-3 and J is TRBJ2-5; D is possibly TRBD1 or TRBD2 (5 bases each). This CDR3 has 16 residues. Germline CDR1 reads ENHRY; CDR2 reads SYGVKD. With 1 base removed from V and 1 base from J, the gap between germline ends came to 13 bases. The CDR3 loop reads CAISELGVGPQETQYF. CDR3 nucleotide sequence: TGTGCCATCAGTGAGTTGGGGGTAGGACCCCAAGAGACCCAGTACTTC.

V is TRBV7-2 and J is TRBJ2-7; TRBD1 matches 7 bases. The trim removed 1 base at V and 4 bases at J, leaving 10 bases unmatched. The CDR3 totals 16 residues. Germline CDR1 is SGHTA and CDR2 is FQGNSA. CDR3: CASSLVPGQVRYEQYF. CDR3 nucleotide sequence: TGTGCCAGCAGCTTAGTACCCGGACAGGTCAGATACGAGCAGTACTTC.

The rearrangement joins TRBV7-2 to TRBJ2-1, with a tentative D call TRBD2 (7 bases). The CDR3 runs 18 residues. The germline gives CDR1 SGHTA, CDR2 FQGNSA. The ends were cut back, 5 bases at V and 2 bases at J, with 22 bases in the middle. CDR3 protein: CASSLKGGGGRTYNEQFF. CDR3 DNA sequence: TGTGCCAGCAGCCTTAAGGGGGGAGGGGGTAGAACCTACAATGAGCAGTTCTTC.

This chain joins TRBV7-9 and TRBJ1-4; 11 positions agree with TRBD1. V dropped 3 bases and J dropped 7; count of bases not matched to a gene: 1. Germline V gene data show CDR1 as SEHNR and CDR2 as FQNEAQ (reference sequence). The CDR3 extends over 14 amino acids. The CDR3 reads CASSFGTGGEKLFF. The DNA for the CDR3 is TGTGCCAGCAGCTTCGGGACAGGGGGTGAAAAACTGTTTTTT.

This chain joins TRBV5-4 and TRBJ2-7, with D perhaps matching TRBD2 (6 bases). V lost 4 bases and J 2 bases, leaving 16 bases between the germline ends. This CDR3 is 15 amino acids long. Germline CDR1 SGHNT, CDR2 YYREEE (reference sequence). CDR3 region: CASSSPRDSPYEQYF. The CDR3 DNA sequence: TGTGCCAGCAGCAGTCCCAGGGACTCCCCCTACGAGCAGTACTTC.

The rearrangement links TRBV30 to TRBJ1-4, with D hard to call. Germline CDR1 GTSNPN, CDR2 SVGIG (reference sequence). V was pared by 5 bases and J by 8 bases, with 6 bases between. The CDR3 covers 10 residues. Written as DNA, the CDR3 is TGTGCCTGGGGCCAGGAAAAACTGTTTTTT. This sequence encodes CAWGQEKLFF.

The gene calls are TRBV18 and TRBJ2-3; D is possibly TRBD2 (5 bases). The ends were cut back, 0 bases at V and 0 bases at J, with 10 bases in the middle. This CDR3 is 16 amino acids long. Germline values: CDR1 KGHSH, CDR2 LQKENI. Written as DNA, the CDR3 is TGTGCCAGCTCACCACCCCCGCGGACTAGCACAGATACGCAGTATTTT. Translating gives CASSPPPRTSTDTQYF. The full variable domain, its missing parts supplied by reference TRBV18 and TRBJ2-3, is NAGVMQNPRHLVRRRGQEARLRCSPMKGHSHVYWYRQLPEEGLKFMVYLQKENIIDESGMPKERFSAEFPKEGPSILRIQQVVRGDSAAYFCASSPPPRTSTDTQYFGPGTRLTVL.

This chain uses TRBV18 with TRBJ2-2, with D possibly TRBD1 on 6 matching bases. Trimming removed 0 bases from V and 5 bases from J, with 13 bases in between. CDR1 and CDR2 from the germline V gene are KGHSH and LQKENI. This CDR3 spans 16 amino acids. CDR3: CASSPPGNRATGELFF. The CDR3 DNA reads TGTGCCAGCTCACCACCCGGGAACAGGGCTACCGGGGAGCTGTTTTTT.

The chain couples TRBV12-3 or TRBV12-4 to TRBJ1-4, with D uncertain. CDR3 length: 13 residues. Trimming removed 4 bases from V and 7 bases from J, with 10 bases in between. CDR3 residues: CASSSIRGEKLFF. DNA of the CDR3: TGTGCCAGCAGTTCTATCCGGGGTGAAAAACTGTTTTTT.

The CDR3 loop reads CASSFLAGGPNNEQFF. CDR3 in DNA: TGTGCCAGCAGCTTCTTAGCGGGAGGGCCGAACAATGAGCAGTTCTTC. V gene TRBV7-6 combines with J gene TRBJ2-1, with 11 nucleotides matching TRBD2. CDR1 and CDR2 from the germline V gene are SGHVS and FNYEAQ. With V trimmed by 3 bases and J by 5 bases, 6 bases remained unmatched. The CDR3 is 16 residues long.

V is TRBV7-2 and J is TRBJ1-5, with D perhaps matching TRBD1 (5 bases). CDR3 length: 13 amino acids. Germline V lookup: CDR1 SGHTA, CDR2 FQGNSA. Trimming took 1 base from V and 7 from J, leaving 8 bases between them. In DNA form, the CDR3 reads TGTGCCAGCAGCTTAGAGGGGCAACAGCCCCAGCATTTT. Its translation is CASSLEGQQPQHF.

This chain joins TRBV20-1 and TRBJ1-5, with D hard to call. The germline V gene has CDR1 DFQATT and CDR2 SNEGSKA (reference sequence). With 2 bases removed from V and 3 bases from J, the gap between germline ends came to 17 bases. The CDR3 is made up of 16 amino acids. The CDR3 is CSARLAGIFNNQPQHF. CDR3 coding DNA: TGCAGTGCTAGATTGGCCGGGATATTTAACAATCAGCCCCAGCATTTT.

V is TRBV6-2 or TRBV6-3 and J is TRBJ2-1, with 8 bases aligning to TRBD2. V was clipped by 4 bases and J by 9 bases; unmatched bases: 8. Germline loops: CDR1 MNHEY, CDR2 SVGEGT. This CDR3 has 14 residues. CDR3 loop: CASSFSGEMGEQFF. Written as DNA, the CDR3 is TGTGCCAGCAGTTTTAGCGGGGAAATGGGTGAGCAGTTCTTC.